This T cell receptor (beta chain) was captured by sequencing in a study of sequential checkpoint blockade in melanoma. TCRdb keeps only in-frame clones here, not all; method: immunoSEQ multiplex PCR. The sample holds 17,000 or so clones; 60% to 75% are singletons and the top ten take around 10%. Treatment here: randomized to nivolumab then ipilimumab (arm A) or the reverse (arm B). PBMC sorting kept live CD3+CD8+ cells without CD19 or CD56. The CDR3 is 15 residues long. Trimming stripped 3 bases from V and 7 bases from J, with 19 bases between. Germline assignment: CDR1 MNHEY and CDR2 SMNVEV (reference sequence).

The starting material was CD8+ T cells sorted from blood (inferred from file names), obtained from a patient given nivolumab and ipilimumab in sequence. The chain is built from TRBV27 and TRBJ2-7, with D perhaps matching TRBD1 (7 bases). The source of this sequence is a human donor with melanoma. The CDR3 bases are TGTGCCAGCAGTTTGTCCCAGGGGGGAATCTTGGAGCAGTACTTC. Translated, it gives CASSLSQGGILEQYF.